This T cell receptor (beta chain) was identified in a study of beta chain features in type 1 diabetes. Study findings and constraints: In all four CD4+ subsets, TCRB CDR3 length was significantly, moderately reduced in type 1 diabetes. cDNA sequencing could over-represent cells with high TCR expression. Fewer insertions but more deletions were seen at VDJ junctions in type 1 diabetes patients.

Of note for this clone: Its target is not known.

Germline CDR1 is LNHDA and CDR2 is SQIVND (reference sequence). The V end lost 5 bases, the J end lost 6 bases, and 18 bases lay between the germline ends. The CDR3 is 15 amino acids. The study reverse transcribed the entire isolated RNA, so it sequenced expressed TCRB transcripts. Repertoires were generated with immunoSEQ multiplex PCR, while TCRdb's copy carries only in-frame clones and drops some. In the table there are about 390,000 clones, around a tenth of which are singletons. One heparinised blood draw averaging around 120 mL was given by each donor. The TCR originated in a man aged 25 to 45 with type 1 diabetes. The source material was central memory CD4+ T cells from blood. The chain joins TRBV19 to TRBJ2-3, with D perhaps TRBD2 (5 bases). CDR3 protein: CASSLTRSPWDTQYF. CDR3 DNA sequence: TGTGCCAGTAGTCTCACTAGGTCCCCTTGGGATACGCAGTATTTT.